Presented here are 10 T cell receptor beta chains from one specimen sequenced in a study of vaccination and CD4 T cells after COVID-19. Treatment reported: roughly 10-day PBMC culture with coronavirus spike peptide pools or control peptides (ViraFEST assay). Sequencing of the DNA from cultured CD4+ T cells was carried out with the Oncomine TCR Beta short-read assay. TCRdb re-called the PCR reads through MiXCR, storing one row per CDR3 protein. The data contain about 20,000 distinct CDR3 sequences, around 50% of them singletons. These receptors have no known antigen. Sequenced material: CD4+ T cells from blood, cultured in vitro. Receptors originate from a human donor who had recovered from COVID-19.

This clonotype has just one count. This chain uses TRBV20-1 with TRBJ1-2; perhaps TRBD1 as D (5 bases). Germline assignment: CDR1 DFQATT and CDR2 SNEGSKA (reference sequence). The CDR3 is made up of 14 amino acids. The V end was cut by 5 bases, the J end by 8 bases, with 21 bases between. The chain's CDR3 is CSAPTGGAVSGYTF. In DNA, the CDR3 is TGCAGTGCTCCAACCGGAGGGGCAGTGAGCGGCTACACCTTC.

The chain joins TRBV28 to TRBJ1-2, with D possibly being TRBD1 (6 bases). CDR1 and CDR2 (germline): MDHEN, SYDVKM. V was pared by 7 bases and J by 6 bases, with 18 bases between. CDR3 size: 14 residues. The CDR3 is CASTTPGEIHGYTF. For the CDR3, the DNA is TGTGCCAGCACCACACCAGGGGAAATTCATGGCTACACCTTC.

The chain couples TRBV10-3 to TRBJ1-6; D is ambiguous. V was clipped by 6 bases and J by 4 bases, with 16 bases between them. CDR1 and CDR2 (germline): ENHRY, SYGVKD. The CDR3 runs to 16 residues. CDR3 in DNA: TGTGCCATCAGGGACGGGGTGTCCCTTTATAATTCACCCCTCCACTTT. This translates into CAIRDGVSLYNSPLHF.

The rearrangement uses TRBV5-6 and TRBJ2-1; tentative D call: TRBD2 (5 bases). Trimming took 2 bases from V and 5 from J, leaving 8 bases between them. This CDR3 has 13 residues. Germline V gene sequence: CDR1 SGHDT, CDR2 YYEEEE. CDR3 loop: CASSFGGNNEQFF. As DNA, the CDR3 is TGTGCCAGCAGCTTTGGAGGAAACAATGAGCAGTTCTTC. Supplemented by reference TRBV5-6 and TRBJ2-1, the full variable domain reads DAGVTQSPTHLIKTRGQQVTLRCSPKSGHDTVSWYQQALGQGPQFIFQYYEEEERQRGNFPDRFSGHQFPNYSSELNVNALLLGDSALYLCASSFGGNNEQFFGPGTRLTVL.

The chain combines TRBV27 with TRBJ2-1; D is ambiguous. This CDR3 has 13 amino acids. The germline V gene encodes CDR1 MNHEY and CDR2 SMNVEV (reference sequence). Trimming stripped 2 bases from V and 5 bases from J, with 7 bases between. DNA for the CDR3: TGTGCCAGCAGTTTACTTCGCAACAATGAGCAGTTCTTC. Translation: CASSLLRNNEQFF.

This sequence joins TRBV11-3 and TRBJ1-2, with 10 bases aligning to TRBD1. Germline values: CDR1 SGHNT, CDR2 YENEEA. This CDR3 has 17 amino acids. V was pared by 1 base and J by 4 bases, with 9 bases of the junction left unmatched. CDR3 protein: CASSLVPRTGGAYGYTF. Written as DNA, the CDR3 is TGTGCCAGCAGCTTAGTGCCGAGGACAGGGGGAGCCTATGGCTACACCTTC.

The chain employs TRBV19 and TRBJ2-1, with D uncertain. The CDR3 extends over 14 amino acids. The germline V and J ends were trimmed by 1 base and 1 base, with 5 bases remaining between them. CDR1 and CDR2 from the germline V gene are LNHDA and SQIVND (reference sequence). The CDR3 DNA reads as TGTGCCAGTAGTATAGGGAGTTCCTACAATGAGCAGTTCTTC. It translates to CASSIGSSYNEQFF. The variable domain in full, with the rest retrieved from reference TRBV19 and TRBJ2-1, is DGGITQSPKYLFRKEGQNVTLSCEQNLNHDAMYWYRQDPGQGLRLIYYSQIVNDFQKGDIAEGYSVSREKKESFPLTVTSAQKNPTAFYLCASSIGSSYNEQFFGPGTRLTVL.

The chain couples TRBV15 to TRBJ2-3; no definite D call. The CDR3 length is 12 residues. Germline CDR1 is LNHNV and CDR2 is YYDKDF (reference sequence). V was shortened by 5 bases and J by 3 bases, with 6 bases between the two germline ends. DNA for the CDR3: TGTGCCACCAGCGGCAATACAGATACGCAGTATTTT. This codes for CATSGNTDTQYF.

The chain carries TRBV10-3 and TRBJ2-7, with TRBD2 identical over 10 bases. The V gene's germline CDR1 is ENHRY and CDR2 SYGVKD. J was trimmed by 2 bases and V by 10 bases; bases with no gene match: 11. The CDR3 has 15 residues. CDR3 region: CATNPGLANPYEQYF. The CDR3 DNA reads as TGTGCCACCAACCCGGGACTAGCGAACCCCTACGAGCAGTACTTC.

V and J are TRBV9 and TRBJ2-1; 9 bases match TRBD1. The V gene's germline CDR1 is SGDLS and CDR2 YYNGEE. CDR3 size: 15 residues. V lost 0 bases, J lost 8 bases, and 6 bases stayed unmatched. Here the CDR3 DNA reads TGTGCCAGCAGCGTAGGTGGACAGGGGCATCATGAGCAGTTCTTC. This gives the protein CASSVGGQGHHEQFF. The full variable domain, rest sourced from reference TRBV9 and TRBJ2-1, is DSGVTQTPKHLITATGQRVTLRCSPRSGDLSVYWYQQSLDQGLQFLIQYYNGEERAKGNILERFSAQQFPDLHSELNLSSLELGDSALYFCASSVGGQGHHEQFFGPGTRLTVL.